This T cell receptor beta chain was observed in a study of blood T cell repertoires in COVID-19 (TCRdb year 2020). Regarding the research as a whole: Samples covering the acute and convalescent phases of COVID-19 were provided by collaborators in the United States, Italy and Spain. The samples were drawn from two sources: the first 160 participants of the ongoing ImmuneRACE study, and over 950 subjects contributed by 6 global collaborators. Subjects who had been exposed to COVID-19, were actively infected with it, or had recovered from it provided the deeply sampled blood TCRbeta repertoires that made up the dataset. Where HLA class I and class II types were available, the types were taken from metadata supplied by the sample provider, not from assay-based typing. The repertoires were released in a freely available public database intended as a resource for research on the immune response to SARS-CoV-2. The prospective study material was composed of cDNA or gDNA derived from T cells, B-cell-depleted T cells, or PBMCs. A de-identified subject ID, COVID-19 status, age in years and sex were almost always included in the sample metadata. What the study reported, not specific to this receptor: How much clinical and demographic metadata was included differed by source and by participant, and the metadata was provided uncurated.

TCRbeta CDR3 regions were amplified from genomic DNA by means of the immunoSEQ Assay, a bias-controlled multiplex PCR. Concerning the study's data processing: The number of nucleated cells in each sample was estimated by amplification of reference gene primers within the assay. To quantify the absolute abundance of each unique TCRbeta CDR3 rearrangement, sequence reads were collapsed and filtered. Productive Simpson clonality was computed per sample as the square root of Simpson's diversity index over productive rearrangements. This immuneACCESS table, as held by TCRdb, lists in-frame sequences with V and J called but not all clones. Of the missing ones, under half trace to an unresolved V gene in checked studies; the others have no known cause. The DNA was the basis for D and trimming; V, J and clone size are from that table. The sample includes roughly 220,000 clones, with about 83% observed a single time. Jointly, the top ten make up approximately 6.6% of the sample.

Enrolling through a virtual design, the prospective study's participants ranged in age from about 18 to 89 years and lived across 20 to 25 United States geographic areas. To assign participants to cohorts, the prospective study relied on clinical history that participants themselves reported in a screening survey and a study questionnaire. ImmuneRACE Cohort 3 recovered participants were defined by two consecutive negative NP/OP PCR tests, healthcare professional clearance, or symptom resolution. In the prospective study, whole blood, serum and a nasopharyngeal or oropharyngeal swab were collected from each participant by mobile phlebotomists. Over a roughly two-month period, participants in the prospective study had the option of providing additional blood draws and questionnaires. Prospective study blood samples were shipped either frozen or at room temperature before DNA extraction. Comments on this clone: What this receptor recognizes is not known. Qualities for individual bases were not recorded, and no much larger clone is one base off.

The germline V gene yields MNHEY for CDR1 and SVGEGT for CDR2. V loses 0 bases at its end and J loses 4 bases; junction bases beyond the gene matches: 8. The CDR3 runs 18 amino acids, cysteine and phenylalanine included. Kept here is only the CDR3 DNA, which spans 54 bases and is read in frame from base 1. The chain couples TRBV6-2 or TRBV6-3 to TRBJ2-2, and 10 bases in between align with TRBD2. This receptor was taken from a woman in her thirties or forties who had recovered from COVID-19. The sequenced material came from PBMCs or T cells enriched from blood (not recorded which). CDR3 reads: CASSYSKSLAGVTGELFF. DNA sequence: TGTGCCAGCAGTTACTCGAAGTCGCTAGCGGGAGTCACCGGGGAGCTGTTTTTT.